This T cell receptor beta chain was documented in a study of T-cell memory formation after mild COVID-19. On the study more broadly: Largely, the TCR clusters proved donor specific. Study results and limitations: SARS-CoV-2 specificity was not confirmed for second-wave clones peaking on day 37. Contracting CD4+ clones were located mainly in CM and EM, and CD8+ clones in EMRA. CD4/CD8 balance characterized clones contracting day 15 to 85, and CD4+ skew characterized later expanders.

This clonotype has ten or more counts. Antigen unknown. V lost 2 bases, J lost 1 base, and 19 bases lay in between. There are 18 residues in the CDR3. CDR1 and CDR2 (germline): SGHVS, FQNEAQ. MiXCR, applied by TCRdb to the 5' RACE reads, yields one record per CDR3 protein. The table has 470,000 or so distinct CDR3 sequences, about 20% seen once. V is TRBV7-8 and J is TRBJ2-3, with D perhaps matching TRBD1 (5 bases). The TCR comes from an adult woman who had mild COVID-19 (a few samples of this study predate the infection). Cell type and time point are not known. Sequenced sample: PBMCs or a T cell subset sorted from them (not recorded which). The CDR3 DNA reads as TGTGCCAGCAGCTTATACACCATAAAGAAGACAGGCACAGATACGCAGTATTTT. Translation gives CASSLYTIKKTGTDTQYF.